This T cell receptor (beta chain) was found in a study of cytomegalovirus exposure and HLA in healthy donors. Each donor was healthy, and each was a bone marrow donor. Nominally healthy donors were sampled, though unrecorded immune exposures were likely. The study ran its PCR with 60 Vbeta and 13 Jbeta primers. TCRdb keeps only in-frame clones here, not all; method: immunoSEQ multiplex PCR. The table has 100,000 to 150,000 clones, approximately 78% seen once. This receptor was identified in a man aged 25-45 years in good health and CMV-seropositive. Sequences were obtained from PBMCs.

The chain's CDR3 is CASSLLSGELFF. In nucleotides, the CDR3 is TGTGCCAGCAGTTTATTGTCTGGGGAGCTGTTTTTT. The chain combines TRBV27 with TRBJ2-2; D remains ambiguous. The CDR3 has 12 residues. Trimming stripped 1 base from V and 8 bases from J, with 5 bases between. Germline lookup yields CDR1 MNHEY and CDR2 SMNVEV (reference sequence).